The 16 T cell receptor beta chains in this list originate from one sample, sequenced in a study of blood T cell repertoires in COVID-19 (dated by TCRdb to 2018 to 2021). Library preparation employed the immunoSEQ multiplex PCR assay. The table comes from immuneACCESS by way of TCRdb, which keeps in-frame sequences with V and J called. Part of the clones is missing from these tables; in studies checked, under half for an unresolved V gene and the rest for unknown reasons. For this sample there are 200,000 to 250,000 clones; about four fifths appear just once. The ten largest clones take up about 3.6% of the sample. The source material was peripheral blood. These receptors were obtained from a woman aged 80 or over with acute or convalescent COVID-19.

CDR3 region: CASSLSRYEQYF. For the CDR3, the DNA is TGTGCCAGCAGTCTTTCCAGGTACGAGCAGTACTTC. The chain combines TRBV6-5 with TRBJ2-7, with D hard to call. The V end lost 5 bases, the J end lost 4 bases, and 9 bases lay between the germline ends. There are 12 residues in the CDR3. Germline V gene lookup returns CDR1 MNHEY and CDR2 SVGAGI.

The CDR3 region has the DNA TGTGCCAGCACCTTACAGGGGGGTTACAATGAGCAGTTCTTC. Translating gives CASTLQGGYNEQFF. V is TRBV3-1 (or the pseudogene TRBV3-2) and J is TRBJ2-1, with 8 bases lining up with TRBD1. The V gene's germline CDR1 is LGHDT and CDR2 YNNKEL (reference sequence). J was trimmed by 4 bases and V by 7 bases; bases with no gene match: 6. The CDR3 is made up of 14 amino acids.

This chain links TRBV10-3 with TRBJ2-5; 12 nucleotides line up with TRBD2. The junction had 8 bases not matched to a gene; V was cut back by 8 bases and J by 4 bases. Germline CDR1 ENHRY, CDR2 SYGVKD. The CDR3 consists of 15 residues. The CDR3 spells CAIAPSGGAGETQYF. CDR3 DNA: TGTGCCATCGCTCCTAGCGGGGGGGCCGGAGAGACCCAGTACTTC.

V and J are TRBV9 and TRBJ2-2; possibly TRBD2 for D (6 bases). The CDR3 has 15 residues. The ends were cut back, 3 bases at V and 6 bases at J, with 15 bases in the middle. Germline CDR1 and CDR2: SGDLS and YYNGEE. The CDR3 nucleotides read TGTGCCAGCAGCGCGGGACTGGCGGCTCCCGGGGAGCTGTTTTTT. Its protein product is CASSAGLAAPGELFF.

The gene calls are TRBV20-1 and TRBJ1-3; possibly TRBD1 for D (6 bases). Germline loops: CDR1 DFQATT, CDR2 SNEGSKA (reference sequence). This CDR3 has 13 amino acids. The V end lost 3 bases, the J end lost 2 bases, and 8 bases lay between the germline ends. CDR3 in amino acids: CSASKGAGNTIYF. The CDR3 DNA follows: TGCAGTGCTAGTAAGGGGGCTGGAAACACCATATATTTT.

The chain couples TRBV10-3 to TRBJ2-2; D ambiguous. V lost 4 bases and J lost 4, with 16 bases in between. From germline, CDR1 is ENHRY and CDR2 SYGVKD. CDR3 length: 16 amino acids. The CDR3 DNA follows: TGTGCCATCAGTGTAGGTCAGGCGCGTAGCACCGGGGAGCTGTTTTTT. Protein product: CAISVGQARSTGELFF.

The CDR3 bases are TGTGCCAGCAGTTCAGGACAGCGGGGACGTACTGAAGCTTTCTTT. It codes for CASSSGQRGRTEAFF. The J gene is TRBJ1-1, the V gene TRBV27; possible D gene TRBD1, 6 bases. The CDR3 extends over 15 amino acids. The V end lost 4 bases, the J end lost 5 bases, and 17 bases lay between the germline ends. Germline V CDR1 and CDR2: MNHEY, SMNVEV (reference sequence).

The chain combines TRBV27 with TRBJ1-2, with D hard to call. CDR3 length equals 14 residues. The germline V and J ends were trimmed by 11 bases and 5 bases, with 21 bases remaining between them. Germline CDR1 reads MNHEY; CDR2 reads SMNVEV (reference sequence). The CDR3 nucleotides are TGTGCCGTAGCGCAGAACGTCGTTAGGTATGGCTACACCTTC. Translation gives CAVAQNVVRYGYTF.

This chain connects TRBV5-4 to TRBJ1-1; D may be TRBD1 (6 bases). V shed 7 bases and J shed 3 bases, with 16 bases lying between them. The CDR3 contains 14 residues. The V gene's germline CDR1 is SGHNT and CDR2 YYREEE (reference sequence). CDR3 loop: CASGLINRDTEAFF. The CDR3 region has the DNA TGTGCCAGCGGATTGATAAACAGGGACACTGAAGCTTTCTTT.

The J gene is TRBJ1-1, the V gene TRBV5-1, with D possibly being TRBD1 (5 bases). The CDR3 length is 14 residues. With 8 bases removed from V and 2 bases from J, the gap between germline ends came to 16 bases. Germline loops: CDR1 SGHRS, CDR2 YFSETQ. CDR3: CASGVGHVNTEAFF. In DNA, the CDR3 is TGCGCCAGTGGAGTAGGACACGTAAACACTGAAGCTTTCTTT. The entire variable domain, with the rest obtained from reference TRBV5-1 and TRBJ1-1, is as follows: KAGVTQTPRYLIKTRGQQVTLSCSPISGHRSVSWYQQTPGQGLQFLFEYFSETQRNKGNFPGRFSGRQFSNSRSEMNVSTLELGDSALYLCASGVGHVNTEAFFGQGTRLTVV.

The rearrangement uses TRBV4-2 and TRBJ2-1; 10 bases line up with TRBD1. CDR1 and CDR2 (germline): LGHNA, YNFKEQ. With 8 bases clipped from V and 0 bases from J, the junction kept 4 bases outside the gene matches. The CDR3 covers 15 residues. The CDR3 sequence is CASGDRGHSYNEQFF. For the CDR3, the DNA is TGTGCCAGCGGTGACAGGGGGCACTCCTACAATGAGCAGTTCTTC.

This chain links TRBV19 with TRBJ2-3, with TRBD2 identical over 10 bases. Germline V gene sequence: CDR1 LNHDA, CDR2 SQIVND (reference sequence). The CDR3 extends over 16 amino acids. The junction had 7 bases not matched to a gene; V was cut back by 3 bases and J by 4 bases. This CDR3 reads CASSISASGGPDTQYF. In DNA, the CDR3 is TGTGCCAGTAGTATCTCGGCTAGCGGGGGCCCAGATACGCAGTATTTT.

V gene TRBV3-1 (or the pseudogene TRBV3-2) combines with J gene TRBJ2-7; D may be TRBD2 (5 bases). This CDR3 spans 14 amino acids. Deletions cut 4 bases from V and 1 base from J, with 11 bases between. The V gene's germline CDR1 is LGHDT and CDR2 YNNKEL (reference sequence). Written as DNA, the CDR3 is TGTGCCAGCAGCCCCTACCGGGATTCCTACGAGCAGTACTTC. Its translation is CASSPYRDSYEQYF.

This clone was counted a few times. V and J are TRBV27 and TRBJ1-6; D is perhaps TRBD1 (5 bases). Germline CDR1 reads MNHEY; CDR2 reads SMNVEV (reference sequence). V gave up 5 bases and J gave up 7 bases, with 12 bases separating them. This CDR3 region has 14 residues. The CDR3 nucleotides are TGTGCCAGCAGTCCGGACATGTGGAATTCACCCCTCCACTTT. As protein: CASSPDMWNSPLHF.

V gene TRBV6-6 combines with J gene TRBJ2-6; the match to TRBD1 covers 7 bases. The CDR3 loop spans 16 amino acids. J lost 0 bases, V lost 4 bases, and 3 bases had no gene match. Per germline, CDR1 MNHNY and CDR2 SVGAGI (reference sequence). CDR3 region: CASSLGGGSGANVLTF. CDR3 sequence (DNA): TGTGCCAGCAGTTTAGGGGGCGGCTCTGGGGCCAACGTCCTGACTTTC.

This chain links TRBV19 with TRBJ1-5; tentative D call: TRBD1 (6 bases). V lost 8 bases and J lost 6, with 17 bases in between. The CDR3 consists of 14 residues. Germline CDR1 LNHDA, CDR2 SQIVND (reference sequence). The CDR3 nucleotides are TGTGCCAGTCAACCTCACAGGGAGCGTCAGCCCCAGCATTTT. Translating gives CASQPHRERQPQHF.